This T cell receptor (beta chain) was sequenced for a study of control samples from healthy donors and cancer patients. The CDR3 totals 16 residues. Deletions cut 4 bases from V and 6 bases from J, with 17 bases between. Germline-derived CDR1 and CDR2 are SGHTS and YDEGEE. The assay was immunoSEQ multiplex PCR, and TCRdb's table has in-frame clones only and misses some. The data contain roughly 86,000 clones, roughly nine tenths of them singletons. The sample was blood. The TCR originated in a woman younger than 35 in good health. The chain carries TRBV5-8 and TRBJ1-6, with D possibly matching TRBD1 (5 bases). This chain's CDR3 is CASSRPRQTLNSPLHF. The CDR3 coding sequence is TGTGCCAGCAGCCGACCCCGACAGACTCTTAATTCACCCCTCCACTTT.